This T cell receptor (beta chain) emerged from a study of T-cell reconstitution after alpha-beta-depleted transplantation in children. This clonotype turned up a few times. CDR3 length: 17 residues. CDR1 is SGHTA, CDR2 FQGNSA, per germline. V dropped 5 bases and J dropped 4 bases, with 20 bases sitting between them. Unique molecular identifiers were used in preparing the TCRbeta library. One entry per CDR3 protein results from TCRdb running MiXCR on the PCR reads. This sample yields fewer than 550,000 distinct CDR3 sequences, of which roughly a tenth are seen a single time; 4.5% to 7% belongs to the top ten.

The chain recombines TRBV7-2 with TRBJ2-2, with D maybe TRBD2 (7 bases). Here the sequenced sample was PBMCs from the stem cell graft donor, taken from the stem cell graft. This TCR came from a human donor who donated a stem cell graft to a child with acute myeloid leukemia. CDR3 residues: CASSPRLGGGRTGELFF. The DNA for the CDR3 is TGTGCCAGCAGCCCCCGGTTGGGGGGGGGCCGCACCGGGGAGCTGTTTTTT.